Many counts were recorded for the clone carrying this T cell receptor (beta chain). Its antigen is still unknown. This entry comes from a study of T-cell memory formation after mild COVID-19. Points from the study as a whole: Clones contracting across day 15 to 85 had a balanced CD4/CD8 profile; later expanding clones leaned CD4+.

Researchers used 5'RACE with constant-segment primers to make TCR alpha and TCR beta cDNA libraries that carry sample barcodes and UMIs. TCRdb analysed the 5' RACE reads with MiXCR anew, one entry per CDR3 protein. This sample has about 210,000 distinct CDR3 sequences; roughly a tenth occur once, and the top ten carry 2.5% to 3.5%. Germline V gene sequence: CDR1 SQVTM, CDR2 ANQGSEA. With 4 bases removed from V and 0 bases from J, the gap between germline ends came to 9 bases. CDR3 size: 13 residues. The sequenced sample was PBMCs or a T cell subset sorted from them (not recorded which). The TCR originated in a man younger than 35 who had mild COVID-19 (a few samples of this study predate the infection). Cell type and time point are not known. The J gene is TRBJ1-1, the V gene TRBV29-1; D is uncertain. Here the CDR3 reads CSVVQSVNTEAFF. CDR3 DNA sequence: TGCAGCGTTGTCCAATCGGTGAACACTGAAGCTTTCTTT.